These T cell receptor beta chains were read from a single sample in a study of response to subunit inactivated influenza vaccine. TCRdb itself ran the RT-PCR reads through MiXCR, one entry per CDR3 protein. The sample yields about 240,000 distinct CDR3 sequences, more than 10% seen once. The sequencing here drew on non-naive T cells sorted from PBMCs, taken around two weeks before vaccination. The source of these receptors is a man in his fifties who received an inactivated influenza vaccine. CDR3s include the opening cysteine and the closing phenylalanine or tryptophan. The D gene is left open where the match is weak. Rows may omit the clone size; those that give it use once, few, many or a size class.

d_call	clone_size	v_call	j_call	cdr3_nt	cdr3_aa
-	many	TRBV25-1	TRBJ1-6	TGTGCCAGCGGGGTAGTCCCCCTCCACTTT	CASGVVPLHF
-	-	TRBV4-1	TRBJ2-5	TGCGCCAGCAGCCAAGATTCCGGGCAAGAGACCCAGTACTTC	CASSQDSGQETQYF
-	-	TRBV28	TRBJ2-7	TGTGCCAGCAGCGCGGGATCCTACGAGCAGTACTTC	CASSAGSYEQYF
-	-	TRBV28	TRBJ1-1	TGTGCCAGCAGTTTAAGGGCCCGGAGCGCTTTCTTT	CASSLRARSAFF
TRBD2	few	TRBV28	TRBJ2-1	TGTGCCAGCAGTTCAACTAGCGGAGGCTCCTACAATGAGCAGTTCTTC	CASSSTSGGSYNEQFF
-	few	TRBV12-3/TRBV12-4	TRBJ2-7	TGTGCCAGCGGAAGACAGAACTACGAGCAGTACTTC	CASGRQNYEQYF
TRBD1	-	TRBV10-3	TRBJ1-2	TGTGCCATCAGGGGGGGGACAGACTCACAGTATGGCTACACCTTC	CAIRGGTDSQYGYTF
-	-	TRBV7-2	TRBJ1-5	TGTGCCAGCAGCCCTGAGGGGCGATTACCCCAGCATTTT	CASSPEGRLPQHF
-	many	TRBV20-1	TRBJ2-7	TGCAGTGCTGCCTTGACCGGATCCTACGAGCAGTACTTC	CSAALTGSYEQYF
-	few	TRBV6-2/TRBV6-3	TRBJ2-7	TGTGCCAGCAGTTGGACGACTAGAACCTACGAGCAGTACTTC	CASSWTTRTYEQYF
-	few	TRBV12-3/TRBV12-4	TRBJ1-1	TGTGCCAGCAGTCCCCGGTCCATGAACACTGAAGCTTTCTTT	CASSPRSMNTEAFF
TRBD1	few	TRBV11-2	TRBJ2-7	TGTGCCAGCAGCTTAGAATCCGGGACAGGGGGCCGAGGGGAGCAGTACTTC	CASSLESGTGGRGEQYF
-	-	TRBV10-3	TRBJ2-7	TGTGCCATCAGCGGACCGATTACCTCCCAGGGGTCGGCGCAGTACTTC	CAISGPITSQGSAQYF
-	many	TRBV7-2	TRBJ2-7	TGTGCCAGCAGCCGGGACCGAAGCTCCTACGAGCAGTACTTC	CASSRDRSSYEQYF
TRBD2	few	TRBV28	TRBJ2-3	TGTGCCAGCAGTGGGGGGGGACCCACAGATACGCAGTATTTT	CASSGGGPTDTQYF
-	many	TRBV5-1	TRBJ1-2	TGCGCCAGCAGCTCCGAGGGCAGGACCGCCGCTGTTTACACCTTC	CASSSEGRTAAVYTF
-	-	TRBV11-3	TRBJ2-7	TGTGCCAGCAGCTTAGAAGGCCATACTGAGCAGTACTTC	CASSLEGHTEQYF
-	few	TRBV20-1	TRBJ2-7	TGCAGTGCTAGTGCTCCAGGAAAAGACGAGCAGTACTTC	CSASAPGKDEQYF
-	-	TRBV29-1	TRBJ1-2	TGCAGCGTTGCCCCGATTTATGGCTACACCTTC	CSVAPIYGYTF
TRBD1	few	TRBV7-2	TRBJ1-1	TGTGCCAGCAGAGGACAGGGGGAAACCCACACTGAAGCTTTCTTT	CASRGQGETHTEAFF
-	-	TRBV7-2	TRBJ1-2	TGTGCCAGCAGCTTAGAAGCTAACTATGGCTACACCTTC	CASSLEANYGYTF
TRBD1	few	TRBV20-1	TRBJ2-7	TGCAGTGCTAGCCACCCCGGGACAGCAACCTACGAGCAGTACTTC	CSASHPGTATYEQYF
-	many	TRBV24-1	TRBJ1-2	TGTGCCACCAGTGATATAAACTATGGCTACACCTTC	CATSDINYGYTF
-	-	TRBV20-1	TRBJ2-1	TGCAGTGCTCACCCTTACAATGAGCAGTTCTTC	CSAHPYNEQFF
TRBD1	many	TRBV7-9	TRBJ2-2	TGTGCCAGCAGACACGACAGGGGGCTCGGCACCGGGGAGCTGTTTTTT	CASRHDRGLGTGELFF
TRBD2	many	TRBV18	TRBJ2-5	TGTGCCAGCTCACCACGGAGGATAGCGGGAGTAGAGACCCAGTACTTC	CASSPRRIAGVETQYF
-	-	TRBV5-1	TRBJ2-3	TGCGCCAGCAGCTTGTGGGCGGCGACCACAGATACGCAGTATTTT	CASSLWAATTDTQYF
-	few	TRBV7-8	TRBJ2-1	TGTGCCAGCAGCTTTCCCCAGGGGGGTTCCTACAATGAGCAGTTCTTC	CASSFPQGGSYNEQFF
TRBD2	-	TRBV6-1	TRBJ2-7	TGTGCCAGCCCCGCTAGCGGGACTTCCTACGAGCAGTACTTC	CASPASGTSYEQYF
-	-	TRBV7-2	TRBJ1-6	TGTGCCAGCAGCCGAGAGGGTCCTCAAGTCCGTTCACCCCTCCGCTTT	CASSREGPQVRSPLRF
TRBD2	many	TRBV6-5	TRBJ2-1	TGTGCCAGCAGTTACAGGAGCGGGGGGGCATATGAGCAGTTCTTC	CASSYRSGGAYEQFF
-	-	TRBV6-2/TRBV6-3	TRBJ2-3	TGTGCCAGCAGTTACGTGGGGGGCGCAGATACGCAGTATTTT	CASSYVGGADTQYF
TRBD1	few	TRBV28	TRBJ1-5	TGTGCCAGCAGTTATCGGACAGGGGCTGGTTTTGGGAGCAATCAGCCCCAGCATTTT	CASSYRTGAGFGSNQPQHF
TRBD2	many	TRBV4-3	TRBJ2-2	TGCGCCAGCAGCCAAGGAGCGGGAGGGGACACCGGGGAGCTGTTTTTT	CASSQGAGGDTGELFF
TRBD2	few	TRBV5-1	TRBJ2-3	TGCGCCAGCAGCTTGGGATCTAGCGGGGGCGCAGATACGCAGTATTTT	CASSLGSSGGADTQYF
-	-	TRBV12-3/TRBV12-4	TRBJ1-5	TGTGCCAGCACCCTCGGGGATCAGCCCCAGCATTTT	CASTLGDQPQHF
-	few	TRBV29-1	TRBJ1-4	TGCAGCGTTGCGGCAACTAATGAAAAACTGTTTTTT	CSVAATNEKLFF
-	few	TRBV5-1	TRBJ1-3	TGCGCCAGCGCTCCGGACGGTCAAGGAGGAAACACCATATATTTT	CASAPDGQGGNTIYF
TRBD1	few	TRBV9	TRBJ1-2	TGTGCCAGCAGCCCCGAGGGACAGGGCTATGGCTACACCTTC	CASSPEGQGYGYTF
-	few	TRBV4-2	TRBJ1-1	TGTGCCAGCAGCCAGCCGGGCAGGACGAACACTGAAGCTTTCTTT	CASSQPGRTNTEAFF
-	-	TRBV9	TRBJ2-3	TGTGCCAGCAGCTCATTCAGGGAAGTGAGGGGCACAGATACGCAGTATTTT	CASSSFREVRGTDTQYF
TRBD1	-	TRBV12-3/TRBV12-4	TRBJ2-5	TGTGCCAGCAGTTTTGGACAGGGGATTGTAGAGACCCAGTACTTC	CASSFGQGIVETQYF
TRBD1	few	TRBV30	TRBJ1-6	TGTGCCTGGGACTTGGGACAGGGATTTGTCCGCCTCCACTTT	CAWDLGQGFVRLHF
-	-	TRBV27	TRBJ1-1	TGTGCCAGCAGTTTAATCAGGGCCCCGAGCACTGAAGCTTTCTTT	CASSLIRAPSTEAFF
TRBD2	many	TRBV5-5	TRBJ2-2	TGTGCCAGCAGCTTGCGGCTGACTAGCGGGACCCCCACCGGGGAGCTGTTTTTT	CASSLRLTSGTPTGELFF
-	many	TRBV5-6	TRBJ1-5	TGTGCCAGCAGCCGGGTGGATCAGCCCCAGCATTTT	CASSRVDQPQHF
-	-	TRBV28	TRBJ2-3	TGTGCCAGCACCGTTATGCGGGACGCAGATACGCAGTATTTT	CASTVMRDADTQYF
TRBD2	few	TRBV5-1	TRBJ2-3	TGCGCCAGCACCCTCACAGCGGGGGGGCCAAGTACGCAGTATTTT	CASTLTAGGPSTQYF
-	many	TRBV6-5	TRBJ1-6	TGTGCCAGCAGTTACTCGACGGCCGGGAGCTCCTATAATTCACCCCTCCACTTT	CASSYSTAGSSYNSPLHF
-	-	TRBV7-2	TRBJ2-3	TGTGCCAGCAGCTTTGTAAGCAACGCGGATACGCAGTATTTT	CASSFVSNADTQYF
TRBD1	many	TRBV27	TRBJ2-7	TGTGCCAGCAGTTTAATTGGACAGGGGAGAGACGAGCAGTACTTC	CASSLIGQGRDEQYF
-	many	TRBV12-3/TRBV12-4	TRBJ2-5	TGTGCCAGCAGTTTTATGGGCAGGGAGACCCAGTACTTC	CASSFMGRETQYF
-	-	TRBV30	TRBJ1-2	TGTGCCTGGAGGGTTGGGAGTAACTATGGCTACACCTTC	CAWRVGSNYGYTF
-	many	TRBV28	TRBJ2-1	TGTGCCAGCAGGGCGGGCGGGCCCTCCTACAATGAGCAGTTCTTC	CASRAGGPSYNEQFF
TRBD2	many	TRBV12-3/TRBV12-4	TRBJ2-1	TGTGCCAGCAGTTTTACTAGCGGGGGAAATGAGCAGTTCTTC	CASSFTSGGNEQFF